This T cell receptor (beta chain) was documented in a study of T cell responses to AZD1222 COVID-19 vaccine. Study conclusions and caveats: Baseline seropositives among AZD1222 recipients totaled only five or six. Spike-specific TCR breadth and depth rose after two AZD1222 doses. Unmutated variant regions are reportedly targeted by nearly half of spike-specific TCRs.

This clone was observed a handful of times. Antigen: not known. Germline CDR1 and CDR2: LNHDA and SQIVND (reference sequence). This CDR3 spans 17 amino acids. V lost 1 base to trimming and J lost 7 bases, with 22 bases between them. Clones were read by immunoSEQ multiplex PCR, and TCRdb kept only the in-frame ones, dropping some. This sample has 90,000 to 100,000 clones; roughly 86% occur once, and the top ten carry about 16%. The chain links TRBV19 to TRBJ1-2; weak D call: TRBD1 (6 bases). The sequenced sample was peripheral blood, obtained 28 days after the second AZD1222 dose. The clonotype comes from an adult who received the AZD1222 COVID-19 vaccine. The CDR3 bases are TGTGCCAGTAGTATAGCCTTGGGGGCAGGGACGACTGGTGGCTACACCTTC. Translating it yields CASSIALGAGTTGGYTF.